The 19 T cell receptor beta chains below all came from one sample that was sequenced in a study of shared clonotypes between healthy human individuals (dated by TCRdb to about 2020). Libraries were constructed by the immunoSEQ multiplex PCR assay. Entries here come from immuneACCESS through TCRdb and include only in-frame sequences with V and J called. Some clones fail to appear in such tables; in the studies checked, an unresolved V gene covers under half of the shortfall, and the cause of the remainder is unknown. The sample includes some 2,500,000 clones, with 85% to 95% observed a single time. 0.37% of the sample rests with the top ten. Sequenced sample: naive CD4+ T cells from PBMCs. Reading the label with the study, this specimen's cell subset or site is: CD45RA+ positively selected. The receptor source for this set is a man younger than 35 in good health. Some clones in this sample may be carry-over from other donors' samples.

There are a few counts of this clone. The rearrangement joins TRBV5-4 to TRBJ1-1, with TRBD1 identical over 7 bases. V shed 4 bases, J shed 8 bases, and the junction held 14 bases outside the gene matches. Per germline, CDR1 SGHNT and CDR2 YYREEE (reference sequence). This CDR3 is 15 amino acids long. The CDR3 DNA is TGTGCCAGCAGCCCCCCACAGGGGTCGGGGGAGGAAGCTTTCTTT. It codes for CASSPPQGSGEEAFF.

The chain carries TRBV28 and TRBJ2-2, with a possible D match to TRBD2 (6 bases). Germline V gene lookup returns CDR1 MDHEN and CDR2 SYDVKM. There are 14 residues in the CDR3. Trimming cost V 7 bases and J 3 bases, with 12 bases left between them. The CDR3 DNA sequence: TGTGCCAGCAAAAGGCGGGAATACACCGGGGAGCTGTTTTTT. It yields the protein CASKRREYTGELFF.

The chain combines TRBV29-1 with TRBJ2-3, with D unresolved. CDR1 SQVTM and CDR2 ANQGSEA come from the germline V gene. The CDR3 spans 12 residues. V dropped 7 bases and J dropped 2 bases, with 10 bases sitting between them. The CDR3 protein is CSETRATDTQYF. In nucleotides, the CDR3 is TGCAGCGAGACAAGGGCCACAGATACGCAGTATTTT.

The rearrangement joins TRBV4-1 to TRBJ1-2; no reliable D call. There are 16 residues in the CDR3. V was cut by 4 bases and J by 5 bases, with 20 bases left in between. Germline-derived CDR1 and CDR2 are MGHRA and YSYEKL. The CDR3 nucleotides are TGCGCCAGCAGCCTGAGGACGACCCCGGGAGGGTATGGCTACACCTTC. This encodes CASSLRTTPGGYGYTF.

This chain connects TRBV5-6 to TRBJ2-1; 7 bases agree with TRBD2. The J segment lost 7 bases and the V segment lost 2 bases, leaving 6 bases of the junction unmatched. The CDR3 loop spans 14 amino acids. The V gene's germline CDR1 is SGHDT and CDR2 YYEEEE. The CDR3 loop reads CASSFGRRWNEQFF. The DNA of the CDR3 is TGTGCCAGCAGCTTCGGGAGGCGGTGGAATGAGCAGTTCTTC.

This chain uses TRBV4-1 with TRBJ1-2; D may be TRBD1 (5 bases). CDR1 and CDR2 (germline): MGHRA, YSYEKL. V lost 4 bases and J lost 4, with 10 bases in between. CDR3 size: 13 residues. The CDR3 DNA is TGCGCCAGCAGCCGCGACAGACTCTATGGCTACACCTTC. It translates to CASSRDRLYGYTF.

This chain joins TRBV15 and TRBJ2-5; 11 bases match TRBD2. The V gene's germline CDR1 is LNHNV and CDR2 YYDKDF (reference sequence). V was pared by 8 bases and J by 5 bases, with 13 bases of the junction left unmatched. The CDR3 totals 16 residues. CDR3 in amino acids: CATRRVLAGDEETQYF. DNA for the CDR3: TGTGCCACCCGGCGGGTACTAGCGGGAGATGAGGAGACCCAGTACTTC.

The chain is built from TRBV6-5 and TRBJ1-2; a weak D match, TRBD1 (5 bases). The CDR3 loop spans 14 amino acids. Germline V gene data show CDR1 as MNHEY and CDR2 as SVGAGI. Trimming cost V 1 base and J 8 bases, with 14 bases left between them. Here the CDR3 DNA reads TGTGCCAGCAGTTACTGGGGGGGGGTTGACGGCTACACCTTC. It specifies CASSYWGGVDGYTF.

This clone has a single count. The chain recombines TRBV18 with TRBJ2-2; tentatively, D is TRBD2 (5 bases). In germline, CDR1 is KGHSH, CDR2 LQKENI. With 0 bases removed from V and 6 bases from J, the gap between germline ends came to 8 bases. The CDR3 runs to 14 residues. CDR3 in amino acids: CASSPPGLAGELFF. CDR3 coding DNA: TGTGCCAGCTCACCACCAGGACTGGCCGGGGAGCTGTTTTTT. The whole variable domain, remainder taken from reference TRBV18 and TRBJ2-2, is NAGVMQNPRHLVRRRGQEARLRCSPMKGHSHVYWYRQLPEEGLKFMVYLQKENIIDESGMPKERFSAEFPKEGPSILRIQQVVRGDSAAYFCASSPPGLAGELFFGEGSRLTVL.

The V call is TRBV28, the J call TRBJ1-2; no reliable D call. Germline CDR1 and CDR2: MDHEN and SYDVKM. Trimming pared 7 bases from V and 2 bases from J, leaving 17 bases between. The CDR3 spans 15 residues. The CDR3: CASTLGPGPNYGYTF. The DNA for the CDR3 is TGTGCCAGCACCCTAGGCCCGGGTCCAAACTATGGCTACACCTTC.

The chain is built from TRBV7-8 and TRBJ2-7; D perhaps matches TRBD1 (6 bases). The ends were cut back, 0 bases at V and 2 bases at J, with 11 bases in the middle. The CDR3 contains 15 residues. Looked up from germline, CDR1 is SGHVS and CDR2 is FQNEAQ. CDR3 residues: CASSLAGAGTYEQYF. CDR3 bases: TGTGCCAGCAGCTTAGCGGGGGCAGGCACCTACGAGCAGTACTTC.

CDR3 DNA: TGTGCCAGCAGCCCTAACAGGAATCAGCCCCAGCATTTT. Translation gives CASSPNRNQPQHF. The J gene is TRBJ1-5, the V gene TRBV14; D may be TRBD1 (5 bases). In germline, CDR1 is SGHDN, CDR2 FVKESK. The CDR3 contains 13 residues. V lost 4 bases and J 4 bases, leaving 8 bases between the germline ends.

This clone was observed a single time. The rearrangement uses TRBV10-3 and TRBJ2-1, with unresolved D. The CDR3 has 11 amino acids. V dropped 6 bases and J dropped 8 bases, with 8 bases sitting between them. CDR1 is ENHRY and CDR2 is SYGVKD in the germline V gene. CDR3 sequence: CAISRSDEQFF. CDR3 coding DNA: TGTGCCATCAGCAGAAGCGATGAGCAGTTCTTC.

This clone was seen once. The genes are TRBV25-1 and TRBJ2-6; the match to TRBD1 covers 10 bases. V shed 6 bases, J shed 2 bases, and the junction held 10 bases outside the gene matches. The CDR3 is 18 residues long. Germline V lookup: CDR1 MGHDK, CDR2 SYGVNS. The CDR3 loop is CASSARDRGSTGANVLTF. The CDR3 region has the DNA TGTGCCAGCAGCGCGAGGGACAGGGGATCCACTGGGGCCAACGTCCTGACTTTC.

CDR3: CASSMGRHEKLFF. CDR3 coding DNA: TGTGCCAGTAGTATGGGACGGCATGAAAAACTGTTTTTT. V and J are TRBV19 and TRBJ1-4; weak D call: TRBD1 (5 bases). Germline V CDR1 and CDR2: LNHDA, SQIVND (reference sequence). CDR3 size: 13 residues. V lost 3 bases to trimming and J lost 6 bases, with 8 bases between them.

V and J are TRBV19 and TRBJ2-7; weak D call: TRBD2 (7 bases). Germline lookup yields CDR1 LNHDA and CDR2 SQIVND (reference sequence). The V end lost 5 bases, the J end lost 0 bases, and 32 bases lay between the germline ends. The CDR3 contains 21 residues. CDR3 in DNA: TGTGCCAGTAGTCCCAGTCTGGGAACGGGGGGCACGGCCTTAAGCTCCTACGAGCAGTACTTC. It is translated as CASSPSLGTGGTALSSYEQYF.

The chain couples TRBV7-9 to TRBJ1-2; D remains ambiguous. The CDR3 covers 16 residues. Deletions cut 0 bases from V and 1 base from J, with 12 bases between. Germline loops: CDR1 SEHNR, CDR2 FQNEAQ (reference sequence). The CDR3 here is CASSLAWQYSNYGYTF. As DNA, the CDR3 is TGTGCCAGCAGCTTAGCATGGCAGTATAGTAACTATGGCTACACCTTC.

For the CDR3, the DNA is TGTGCCAGCCAATTATCCTCTTGGGGGGGAGAAGAGCAGTACTTC. This translates into CASQLSSWGGEEQYF. V and J are TRBV19 and TRBJ2-7; 7 nucleotides agree with TRBD2. Germline V gives CDR1 LNHDA, CDR2 SQIVND (reference sequence). With V trimmed by 9 bases and J by 7 bases, 18 bases remained unmatched. There are 15 residues in the CDR3.

The chain combines TRBV4-1 with TRBJ2-3; perhaps D is TRBD1 or TRBD2 (6 bases each). CDR1 and CDR2 from the germline V gene are MGHRA and YSYEKL. This CDR3 spans 14 amino acids. The germline V and J ends were trimmed by 1 base and 5 bases, with 10 bases remaining between them. The DNA of the CDR3 is TGCGCCAGCAGCCAAGTAGGGGGGAAAGATACGCAGTATTTT. Translating gives CASSQVGGKDTQYF.